Shown below are 9 T cell receptor beta chains from a single sample sequenced in a study of T cells in Graves' hyperthyroidism and ophthalmopathy. Using RNA transcripts as the source, TCR beta CDR3 regions were amplified. An initial round of RT-PCR targeting the TCR CDR3 relied on the HTBI primer set. TCRdb ran MiXCR on the multiplex PCR reads and lists one entry per CDR3 protein. Among hundreds of thousands of distinct CDR3 sequences listed, 46% were seen once. Sequenced input: peripheral blood or thyroid tissue (not recorded which). The receptor source for this set is a woman aged 18-35 years with Graves' hyperthyroidism.

This clonotype was detected a few times. This chain uses TRBV7-6 with TRBJ2-7; the D gene is possibly TRBD2 (6 bases). The V gene's germline CDR1 is SGHVS and CDR2 FNYEAQ. The CDR3 consists of 14 residues. V gave up 6 bases and J gave up 6 bases, with 18 bases separating them. The CDR3 coding sequence is TGTGCCAGCAGTTACACCGGGGGTGGCCTCGAGCAGTACTTC. Translation: CASSYTGGGLEQYF.

This clonotype was found many times. One end of the junction is discordant with germline, which a read error may explain. The V and J genes are TRBV29-1 and TRBJ2-5; D perhaps matches TRBD2 (5 bases). CDR3 length equals 13 residues. Germline V gene sequence: CDR1 SQVTM, CDR2 ANQGSEA. CDR3 amino acids: CSVEAGIQETQYF. The DNA for the CDR3 is TGCAGCGTAGAAGCCGGGATCCAAGAGACCCAGTACTTC.

The V and J genes are TRBV7-9 and TRBJ1-5, with 11 bases that match TRBD1. Per germline, CDR1 SEHNR and CDR2 FQNEAQ (reference sequence). The CDR3 has 17 amino acids. The trim removed 5 bases at V and 0 bases at J, leaving 6 bases unmatched. CDR3 bases: TGTGCCAGCAGCCGGTGGACAGGGGGCCTTAGCAATCAGCCCCAGCATTTT. This gives the protein CASSRWTGGLSNQPQHF.

Ten or more counts support this clonotype. This chain uses TRBV2 with TRBJ1-5; weak D call: TRBD1 (5 bases). Deletions cut 8 bases from V and 1 base from J, with 12 bases between. This CDR3 comprises 14 residues. The germline gives CDR1 SNHLY, CDR2 FYNNEI. This CDR3 reads CASSRETSNQPQHF. For the CDR3, the DNA is TGTGCCAGCTCCAGGGAGACGAGCAATCAGCCCCAGCATTTT.

This CDR3 reads CASSIRQGTRTEAFF. The CDR3 bases are TGTGCCAGTAGTATTAGACAGGGGACGAGAACTGAAGCTTTCTTT. V is TRBV19 and J is TRBJ1-1, with TRBD1 matching over 8 bases. Germline V gives CDR1 LNHDA, CDR2 SQIVND (reference sequence). Losses at the gene ends were 3 bases for V and 5 bases for J; bases not matched to a gene: 8. The CDR3 has 15 residues.

A note on this clonotype: The CDR3 does not end in the conserved phenylalanine or tryptophan, so this is likely a read error. V and J are TRBV25-1 and TRBJ2-5; D might be TRBD2 (6 bases). The CDR3 runs 13 residues. CDR1 and CDR2 from the germline V gene are MGHDK and SYGVNS. V lost 6 bases, J lost 4 bases, and 12 bases lay in between. DNA of the CDR3: TGTGCCAGCAGCTTGGCCGGGGGAGAGACCCAGTACTCC. Its translation is CASSLAGGETQYS.

The genes are TRBV5-1 and TRBJ1-1, with D perhaps TRBD1 (5 bases). V was pared by 0 bases and J by 11 bases, with 14 bases between. This CDR3 contains 13 residues. Germline V gene lookup returns CDR1 SGHRS and CDR2 YFSETQ. The DNA for the CDR3 is TGCGCCAGCAGCTTGGAAGGGACCTTTGAGGCTTTCTTT. Its translation: CASSLEGTFEAFF. Using reference TRBV5-1 and TRBJ1-1 for the parts outside the CDR3, the full variable domain is KAGVTQTPRYLIKTRGQQVTLSCSPISGHRSVSWYQQTPGQGLQFLFEYFSETQRNKGNFPGRFSGRQFSNSRSEMNVSTLELGDSALYLCASSLEGTFEAFFGQGTRLTVV.

V usage is TRBV11-2 and J usage is TRBJ2-2, with 10 bases that match TRBD2. Germline V gene data show CDR1 as SGHAT and CDR2 as FQNNGV. There are 15 residues in the CDR3. With 7 bases clipped from V and 4 bases from J, the junction kept 6 bases outside the gene matches. CDR3 nucleotide sequence: TGTGCCAGCACTAGAACTAGCGGGGTCACCGGGGAGCTGTTTTTT. Its protein is CASTRTSGVTGELFF. The entire variable domain, with the rest obtained from reference TRBV11-2 and TRBJ2-2, is as follows: EAGVAQSPRYKIIEKRQSVAFWCNPISGHATLYWYQQILGQGPKLLIQFQNNGVVDDSQLPKDRFSAERLKGVDSTLKIQPAKLEDSAVYLCASTRTSGVTGELFFGEGSRLTVL.

The sample holds many counts of this clonotype. The gene calls are TRBV24-1 and TRBJ2-2; D unresolved. Trimming left V 4 bases short and J 6 bases short, with 11 bases between. This CDR3 region has 14 residues. The V gene's germline CDR1 is KGHDR and CDR2 SFDVKD. The CDR3 reads CATSDDSYPGELFF. CDR3 coding DNA: TGTGCCACCAGTGACGATAGCTATCCCGGGGAGCTGTTTTTT.